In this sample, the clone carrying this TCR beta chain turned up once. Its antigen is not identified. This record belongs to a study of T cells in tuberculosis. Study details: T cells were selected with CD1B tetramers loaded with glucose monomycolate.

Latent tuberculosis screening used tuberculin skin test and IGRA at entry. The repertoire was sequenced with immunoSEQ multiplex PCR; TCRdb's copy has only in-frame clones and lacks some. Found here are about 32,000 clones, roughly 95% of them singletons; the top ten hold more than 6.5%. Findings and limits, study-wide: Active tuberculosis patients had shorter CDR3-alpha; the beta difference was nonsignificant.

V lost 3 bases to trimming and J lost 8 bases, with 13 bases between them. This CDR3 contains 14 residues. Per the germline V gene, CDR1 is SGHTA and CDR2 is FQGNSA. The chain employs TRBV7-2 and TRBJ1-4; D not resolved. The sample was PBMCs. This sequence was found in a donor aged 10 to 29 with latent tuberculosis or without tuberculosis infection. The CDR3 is CASSFSGVGEKLFF. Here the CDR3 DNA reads TGTGCCAGCAGCTTTTCCGGGGTGGGGGAAAAACTGTTTTTT. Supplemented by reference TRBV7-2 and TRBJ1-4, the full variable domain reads GAGVSQSPSNKVTEKGKDVELRCDPISGHTALYWYRQSLGQGLEFLIYFQGNSAPDKSGLPSDRFSAERTGGSVSTLTIQRTQQEDSAVYLCASSFSGVGEKLFFGSGTQLSVL.